This is a list of T cell receptor beta chains from one sample in a study of Graves' ophthalmopathy and Graves' hyperthyroidism. Each CDR3 protein gets one entry after TCRdb re-called the multiplex PCR reads with MiXCR. The sample lists hundreds of thousands of distinct CDR3 sequences; just over 40% were seen once. Sequencing was done on a sample of peripheral blood. The receptors here all came from an adult man with Graves' ophthalmopathy. Each CDR3 is given with its conserved first and last residue. D genes are given only for firm matches. Only part of the rows carry a size: once, few, many, or a class if the clone is expanded.

clone size	V gene	D gene	J gene	CDR3 protein	CDR3 DNA
few	TRBV7-9	NA	TRBJ2-2	CASSPRENTGELFF	TGTGCCAGCAGCCCCCGGGAGAACACCGGGGAGCTGTTTTTT
once	TRBV10-3	NA	TRBJ1-5	CAISDFGAASNQPQHF	TGTGCCATCAGTGATTTTGGGGCGGCTAGCAATCAGCCCCAGCATTTT
NA	TRBV6-6	NA	TRBJ2-6	CASRYTGGSSSGANVLTF	TGTGCCAGCAGGTACACGGGCGGATCAAGCTCTGGGGCCAACGTCCTGACTTTC
many	TRBV5-1	NA	TRBJ1-3	CASRTGTSGNTIYF	TGCGCCAGCAGAACGGGGACTTCTGGAAACACCATATATTTT
NA	TRBV2	NA	TRBJ2-7	CASSYSVGTLSYEQYF	TGTGCCAGCAGTTACAGCGTCGGGACTCTTTCCTACGAGCAGTACTTC
NA	TRBV19	TRBD1	TRBJ1-6	CASTGTGLAPLHF	TGTGCCAGTACGGGGACAGGGCTAGCACCCCTCCACTTT
NA	TRBV10-3	NA	TRBJ1-1	CAISDRAGNTEAFF	TGTGCCATCAGTGACCGGGCAGGGAACACTGAAGCTTTCTTT
many	TRBV5-4	NA	TRBJ2-6	CASSVQGGSSGANVLTF	TGTGCCAGCAGCGTACAGGGTGGGAGTTCTGGGGCCAACGTCCTGACTTTC
many	TRBV7-6	TRBD2	TRBJ2-2	CASSLGGAGNTGELFF	TGTGCCAGCAGCTTAGGAGGAGCGGGAAACACCGGGGAGCTGTTTTTT
many	TRBV7-9	NA	TRBJ2-7	CASSWRQSYEQYF	TGTGCCAGCAGTTGGAGGCAATCCTACGAGCAGTACTTC
many	TRBV2	NA	TRBJ1-2	CASSPSDRTFNYGYTF	TGTGCCAGCAGCCCCTCAGACAGAACTTTTAACTATGGCTACACCTTC
NA	TRBV6-5	NA	TRBJ1-1	CASSPPQNTEAFF	TGTGCCAGCAGCCCCCCCCAGAACACTGAAGCTTTCTTT
NA	TRBV25-1	TRBD2	TRBJ2-7	CASSAASGRAVEQYF	TGTGCCAGCAGTGCTGCTAGCGGGAGGGCAGTCGAGCAGTACTTC
NA	TRBV7-3	NA	TRBJ1-3	CASSVTRGSGNTIYF	TGTGCCAGCAGCGTCACGCGGGGGTCCGGAAACACCATATATTTT
many	TRBV2	NA	TRBJ1-2	CASSGRLIYGYTF	TGTGCCAGCTCGGGTCGGCTTATATATGGCTACACCTTC
NA	TRBV15	NA	TRBJ1-2	CATSSRQANYGYTF	TGTGCCACCAGCAGCCGACAGGCAAACTATGGCTACACCTTC
many	TRBV2	TRBD1	TRBJ2-2	CASCEGASMTGELFF	TGTGCCAGCTGTGAGGGGGCTAGTATGACCGGGGAGCTGTTTTTT
many	TRBV4-2	NA	TRBJ1-1	CASSQDDWNAAFF	TGTGCCAGCAGCCAAGACGACTGGAATGCAGCTTTCTTT
many	TRBV2	NA	TRBJ1-4	CASSDRQATNEKLFF	TGTGCCAGCAGTGACAGGCAAGCAACTAATGAAAAACTGTTTTTT
NA	TRBV29-1	TRBD1	TRBJ1-2	CSTQGVGYGYTF	TGCAGCACCCAGGGGGTTGGGTATGGCTACACCTTC
many	TRBV20-1	NA	TRBJ2-5	CSAQTIRGPHQETQYF	TGCAGTGCTCAGACAATCCGGGGTCCGCACCAAGAGACCCAGTACTTC
NA	TRBV10-3	NA	TRBJ1-2	CATGRGNYGYTF	TGTGCCACTGGGCGGGGGAACTATGGCTACACCTTC
NA	TRBV25-1	NA	TRBJ1-1	CASMVGTEAFF	TGTGCCAGCATGGTTGGCACTGAAGCTTTCTTT
NA	TRBV10-2	NA	TRBJ2-7	CASSEREGGYKQYF	TGCGCCAGCAGTGAGAGGGAGGGGGGGTACAAGCAGTACTTC
many	TRBV2	TRBD1	TRBJ1-5	CASDREGNQPQHF	TGTGCCAGCGACAGGGAAGGGAATCAGCCCCAGCATTTT
many	TRBV7-3	TRBD2	TRBJ2-6	CASSPFSASGRLGGANVLTF	TGTGCCAGCAGTCCCTTTTCGGCTAGCGGGAGACTTGGAGGGGCCAACGTCCTGACTTTC
many	TRBV5-1	TRBD1	TRBJ1-1	CASSDIGTGLEAFF	TGCGCCAGCAGCGATATAGGGACAGGGCTTGAAGCTTTCTTT
NA	TRBV2	NA	TRBJ2-5	CASVRDLGSETQYF	TGTGCCAGCGTGAGGGACCTAGGCTCGGAGACCCAGTACTTC
NA	TRBV19	TRBD1	TRBJ2-7	CASSASETGTYEQYF	TGTGCCAGTAGTGCTTCCGAGACAGGGACCTACGAGCAGTACTTC
many	TRBV10-3	NA	TRBJ2-7	CASSYTQGEQYF	TGTGCCAGCAGTTACACACAGGGCGAGCAGTACTTC
many	TRBV19	NA	TRBJ2-2	CASTPLFPGELFF	TGTGCCAGTACCCCGTTGTTTCCCGGGGAGCTGTTTTTT
few	TRBV2	TRBD2	TRBJ2-3	CARGLAGVGTDTQYF	TGTGCCAGAGGCCTAGCGGGGGTTGGCACAGATACGCAGTATTTT
few	TRBV20-1	TRBD1	TRBJ1-2	CSAIFYRGEYGYTF	TGCAGTGCTATATTCTACAGGGGTGAATATGGCTACACCTTC
few	TRBV4-1	TRBD1	TRBJ2-7	CASSQPPGGSYEQYF	TGCGCCAGCAGCCAACCTCCAGGGGGCTCCTACGAGCAGTACTTC
once	TRBV7-2	TRBD1	TRBJ2-5	CASSVHRGEETQYF	TGTGCCAGCAGCGTTCACAGGGGGGAAGAGACCCAGTACTTC
NA	TRBV29-1	TRBD2	TRBJ2-7	CSVEKAGGGYNEQYF	TGCAGCGTTGAAAAGGCGGGAGGTGGGTACAATGAGCAGTACTTC
NA	TRBV25-1	NA	TRBJ1-1	CASRQGGTGNTEAFF	TGTGCCAGCAGACAGGGAGGGACCGGGAACACTGAAGCTTTCTTT
NA	TRBV7-9	NA	TRBJ2-7	CASSSRRDGASYEQYF	TGTGCCAGCAGCTCCCGACGGGACGGGGCCTCCTACGAGCAGTACTTC
NA	TRBV2	TRBD1	TRBJ1-1	CASKGQVNTEAFF	TGTGCCAGCAAGGGACAGGTGAACACTGAAGCTTTCTTT
many	TRBV24-1	TRBD1	TRBJ1-2	CATSEFDRGADYGYTF	TGTGCCACCAGTGAGTTCGACAGGGGGGCGGACTATGGCTACACCTTC
once	TRBV10-3	TRBD1	TRBJ1-1	CATYDRGQGNTEAFF	TGTGCCACCTACGACAGGGGACAGGGGAACACTGAAGCTTTCTTT
many	TRBV7-2	NA	TRBJ2-7	CASSLGGAPLYEQYF	TGTGCCAGCAGCTTGGGTGGTGCTCCCCTGTACGAGCAGTACTTC
many	TRBV5-5	TRBD1	TRBJ1-2	CASSVRGQGENGYTF	TGTGCCAGCAGCGTGCGTGGGCAGGGGGAAAATGGCTACACCTTC
many	TRBV7-2	NA	TRBJ1-1	CASSLASWSLEAFF	TGTGCCAGCAGCTTAGCCTCCTGGTCTCTTGAAGCTTTCTTT
many	TRBV6-6	NA	TRBJ2-6	CASSYLGPNNVLTF	TGTGCCAGCAGTTACTTGGGGCCCAATAATGTCCTGACTTTC
NA	TRBV5-5	NA	TRBJ1-1	CASSLSGDMNTEAFF	TGTGCCAGCAGCTTGTCAGGTGACATGAACACTGAAGCTTTCTTT
NA	TRBV7-2	NA	TRBJ2-6	CASRKGPGANVLTF	TGTGCCAGCAGAAAAGGGCCGGGGGCCAACGTCCTGACTTTC
many	TRBV12-3/TRBV12-4	NA	TRBJ2-7	CASSLVPLREQYF	TGTGCCAGCAGTTTAGTTCCGTTGAGGGAGCAGTACTTC
many	TRBV20-1	TRBD1	TRBJ1-6	CSDPTGIRNSPLHF	TGCAGTGACCCGACAGGGATCCGGAATTCACCCCTCCACTTT
NA	TRBV7-9	NA	TRBJ2-1	CASSLTGRSDEQFF	TGTGCCAGCAGCCTCACGGGACGCTCGGATGAGCAGTTCTTC
many	TRBV5-5	NA	TRBJ2-2	CASNPRRGGELFF	TGTGCCAGCAACCCACGGCGCGGCGGGGAGCTGTTTTTT